This T cell receptor beta chain was sequenced during a study of blood T cell repertoires in COVID-19. Whole-study context: Samples representing acute and convalescent COVID-19 were sourced from the United States, Italy and Spain. PBMCs, B-cell-depleted T cells, or T cells were the source of the cDNA or gDNA that made up the material.

Before being deemed recovered, Cohort 3 donors had two negative PCRs, clearance, or symptom resolution. Germline V gives CDR1 SEHNR, CDR2 FQNEAQ (reference sequence). There are 18 residues in the CDR3. The V segment lost 5 bases and the J segment 2 bases; nucleotides outside the gene matches: 9. The data were produced by immunoSEQ multiplex PCR, yet TCRdb's version contains in-frame clones alone and is incomplete. This table has some 330,000 clones, about 87% appearing once. The clonotype comes from a man aged 25-45 years who had recovered from COVID-19. Sequencing input: PBMCs or T cells enriched from blood (not recorded which). The rearrangement links TRBV7-9 to TRBJ2-3; 14 bases match TRBD2. The CDR3 nucleotides are TGTGCCAGCAGCCCCCGACTAGCGGGGGGGTTCAACACAGATACGCAGTATTTT. It encodes CASSPRLAGGFNTDTQYF.